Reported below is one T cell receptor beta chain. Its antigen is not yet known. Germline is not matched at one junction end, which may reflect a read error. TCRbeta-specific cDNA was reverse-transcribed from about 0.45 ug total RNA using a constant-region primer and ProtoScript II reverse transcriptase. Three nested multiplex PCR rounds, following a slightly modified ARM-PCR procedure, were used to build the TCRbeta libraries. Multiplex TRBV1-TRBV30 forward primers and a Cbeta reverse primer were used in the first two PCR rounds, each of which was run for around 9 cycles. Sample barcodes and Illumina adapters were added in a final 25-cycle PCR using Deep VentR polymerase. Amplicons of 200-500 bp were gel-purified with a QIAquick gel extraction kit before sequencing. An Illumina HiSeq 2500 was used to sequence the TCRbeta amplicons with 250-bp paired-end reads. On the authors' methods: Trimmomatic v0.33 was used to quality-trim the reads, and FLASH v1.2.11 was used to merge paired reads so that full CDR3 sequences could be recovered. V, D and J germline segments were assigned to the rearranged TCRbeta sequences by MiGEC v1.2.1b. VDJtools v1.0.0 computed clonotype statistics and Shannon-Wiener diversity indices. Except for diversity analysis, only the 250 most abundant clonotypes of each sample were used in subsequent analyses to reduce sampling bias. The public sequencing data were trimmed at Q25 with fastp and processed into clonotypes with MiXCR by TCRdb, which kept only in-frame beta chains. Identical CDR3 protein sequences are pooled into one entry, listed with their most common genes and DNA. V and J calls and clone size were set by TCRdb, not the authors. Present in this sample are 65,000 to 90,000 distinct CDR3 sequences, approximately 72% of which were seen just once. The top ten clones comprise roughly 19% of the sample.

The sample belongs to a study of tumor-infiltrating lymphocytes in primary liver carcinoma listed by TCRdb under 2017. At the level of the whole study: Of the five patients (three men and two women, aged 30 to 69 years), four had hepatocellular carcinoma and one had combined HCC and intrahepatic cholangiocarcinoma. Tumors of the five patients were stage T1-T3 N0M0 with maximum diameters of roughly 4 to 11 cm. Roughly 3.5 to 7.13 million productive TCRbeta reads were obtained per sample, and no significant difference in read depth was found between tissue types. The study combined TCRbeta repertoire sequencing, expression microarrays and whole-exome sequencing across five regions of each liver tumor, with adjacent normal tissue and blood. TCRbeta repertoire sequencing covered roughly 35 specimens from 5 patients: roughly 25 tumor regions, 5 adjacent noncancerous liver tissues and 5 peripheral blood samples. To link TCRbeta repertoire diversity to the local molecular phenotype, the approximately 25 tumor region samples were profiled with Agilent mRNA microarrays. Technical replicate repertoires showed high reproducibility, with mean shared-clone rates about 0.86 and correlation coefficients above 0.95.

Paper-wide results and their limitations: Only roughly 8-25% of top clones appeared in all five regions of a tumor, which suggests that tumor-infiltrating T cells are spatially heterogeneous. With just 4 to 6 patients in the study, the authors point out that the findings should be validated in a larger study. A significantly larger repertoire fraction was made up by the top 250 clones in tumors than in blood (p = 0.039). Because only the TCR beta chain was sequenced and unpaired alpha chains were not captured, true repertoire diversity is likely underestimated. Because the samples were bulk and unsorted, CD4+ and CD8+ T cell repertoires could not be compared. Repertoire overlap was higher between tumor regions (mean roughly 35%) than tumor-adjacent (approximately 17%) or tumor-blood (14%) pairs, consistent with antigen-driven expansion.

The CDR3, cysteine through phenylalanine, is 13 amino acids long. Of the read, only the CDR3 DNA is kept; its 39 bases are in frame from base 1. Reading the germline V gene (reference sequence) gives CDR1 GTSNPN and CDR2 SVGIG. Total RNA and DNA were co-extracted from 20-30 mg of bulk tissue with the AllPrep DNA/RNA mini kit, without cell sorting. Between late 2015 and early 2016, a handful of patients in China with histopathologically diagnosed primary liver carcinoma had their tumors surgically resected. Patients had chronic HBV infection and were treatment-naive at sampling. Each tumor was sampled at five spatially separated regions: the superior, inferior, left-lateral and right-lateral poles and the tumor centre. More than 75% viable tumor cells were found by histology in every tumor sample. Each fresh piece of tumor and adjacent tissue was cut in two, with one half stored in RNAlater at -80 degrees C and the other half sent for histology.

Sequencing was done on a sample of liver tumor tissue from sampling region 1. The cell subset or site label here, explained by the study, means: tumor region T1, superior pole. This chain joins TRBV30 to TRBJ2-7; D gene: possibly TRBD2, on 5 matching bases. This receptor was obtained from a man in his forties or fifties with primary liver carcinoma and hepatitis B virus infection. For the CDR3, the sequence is CAWSYRGSYQQYF. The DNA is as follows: TGTGCCTGGAGCTATCGGGGTTCCTACCAGCAGTACTTC.